These 8 T cell receptor beta chains originate from one sample sequenced in a study of shared clonotypes between healthy human individuals (dated by TCRdb to the early 2020s). The library was produced with the immunoSEQ multiplex PCR assay. Entries here come from immuneACCESS through TCRdb and include only in-frame sequences with V and J called. Some clones fail to appear in such tables; in the studies checked, an unresolved V gene covers under half of the shortfall, and the cause of the remainder is unknown. The sample contains some 500,000 clones, 95% to 96% of them found a single time. 0.055% to 0.075% of the sample lies in the top ten. The source material was naive CD4+ T cells sorted from blood. Sample cell subset or site, as interpreted from the label and publication: CD45RA+ positively selected. Receptor source: a young woman in good health.

This clone was observed once. The chain combines TRBV25-1 with TRBJ2-2; D not certain. The V end lost 10 bases, the J end lost 4 bases, and 22 bases lay between the germline ends. CDR1 and CDR2 (germline): MGHDK, SYGVNS. CDR3 length: 16 residues. The CDR3 DNA follows: TGTGCCACCCCTATGCCCTACCGAAGAAGCACCGGGGAGCTGTTTTTT. The encoded protein is CATPMPYRRSTGELFF. The whole variable domain, filled in from reference TRBV25-1 and TRBJ2-2, reads EADIYQTPRYLVIGTGKKITLECSQTMGHDKMYWYQQDPGMELHLIHYSYGVNSTEKGDLSSESTVSRIRTEHFPLTLESARPSHTSQYLCATPMPYRRSTGELFFGEGSRLTVL.

The chain joins TRBV21-1 to TRBJ1-4; the table's D call, TRBD1, was not checked against the DNA. TRBV21-1 is deemed a pseudogene. CDR3 length: 15 amino acids. The DNA of the CDR3 is TGTGCCAGCAGCAAAGTTGCGGACAGGAATGAAAAACTGTTTTTT. This translates into CASSKVADRNEKLFF.

The chain is built from TRBV25-1 and TRBJ2-7; TRBD1 agrees at 9 bases. The CDR3 totals 16 residues. CDR1 is MGHDK and CDR2 is SYGVNS in the germline V gene. V lost 2 bases and J lost 1; bases outside the gene matches: 6. DNA of the CDR3: TGTGCCAGCAGTGAACCGGGACAGGGCGTTTCCTACGAGCAGTACTTC. Residues: CASSEPGQGVSYEQYF.

DNA for the CDR3: TGTGCCAGCAGTCCGCCGAACTCCTACAATGAGCAGTTCTTC. Amino acid sequence: CASSPPNSYNEQFF. V and J are TRBV6-6 and TRBJ2-1; D is uncertain. Trimming cost V 5 bases and J 0 bases, with 8 bases left between them. The CDR3 length is 14 residues. From germline, CDR1 is MNHNY and CDR2 SVGAGI (reference sequence).

This chain connects TRBV19 to TRBJ2-1, with 13 bases fitting TRBD2. From germline, CDR1 is LNHDA and CDR2 SQIVND (reference sequence). CDR3 length: 15 residues. V dropped 4 bases and J dropped 12; count of bases not matched to a gene: 9. The CDR3 is CASSKTSGRPPRQFF. The DNA of the CDR3 is TGTGCCAGTAGTAAGACTAGCGGGAGGCCCCCGAGGCAGTTCTTC.

V gene TRBV2 combines with J gene TRBJ2-7; 9 nucleotides match TRBD2. Looked up from germline, CDR1 is SNHLY and CDR2 is FYNNEI. This CDR3 comprises 15 residues. Germline trimming cut 6 bases from V and 4 bases from J; bases unmatched to any gene: 10. The CDR3 loop reads CASRLLAGTGYEQYF. CDR3 DNA sequence: TGTGCCAGCAGACTCCTAGCGGGGACGGGGTACGAGCAGTACTTC.

The V gene is TRBV18, the J gene TRBJ1-2, with D maybe TRBD1 (5 bases). The V end lost 3 bases, the J end lost 2 bases, and 7 bases lay between the germline ends. Germline-derived CDR1 and CDR2 are KGHSH and LQKENI. The length of the CDR3 is 13 residues. CDR3 residues: CASSPTENYGYTF. The CDR3 bases are TGTGCCAGCTCACCGACAGAGAACTATGGCTACACCTTC.

This chain links TRBV2 with TRBJ2-1; TRBD2 agrees at 12 bases. The V gene's germline CDR1 is SNHLY and CDR2 FYNNEI. The CDR3 covers 14 residues. With 7 bases clipped from V and 10 bases from J, the junction kept 8 bases outside the gene matches. CDR3 sequence (DNA): TGTGCCAGCAATCGACTAGCGGGAGTGGAGGAGCAGTTCTTC. It codes for CASNRLAGVEEQFF.